The following is a T cell receptor (beta chain) sequence with its context. The antigen is not known. This sample is drawn from a study of beta chain features in type 1 diabetes. Overall study findings and caveats: All four CD4+ subsets of Type 1 diabetes patients contained TCRB CDR3s that were moderately but significantly shorter.

V was shortened by 3 bases and J by 4 bases, with 16 bases between the two germline ends. Germline V gene sequence: CDR1 LNHDA, CDR2 SQIVND (reference sequence). The CDR3 loop spans 15 amino acids. What was sequenced were expressed TCRB transcripts, since all of the isolated RNA had been reverse transcribed. Method: immunoSEQ multiplex PCR; TCRdb's copy keeps in-frame clones and lacks some. The sample includes 250,000 to 350,000 clones, around an eighth of them seen just once. The source is a man aged 25-45 years with type 1 diabetes. The J gene is TRBJ2-7, the V gene TRBV19; D is perhaps TRBD2 (6 bases). Sample: naive CD4+ T cells from blood. The DNA for the CDR3 is TGTGCCAGTAGTATGGAACCGGGACTGGGATACGAGCAGTACTTC. As protein: CASSMEPGLGYEQYF. Full variable domain (missing parts from reference TRBV19 and TRBJ2-7): DGGITQSPKYLFRKEGQNVTLSCEQNLNHDAMYWYRQDPGQGLRLIYYSQIVNDFQKGDIAEGYSVSREKKESFPLTVTSAQKNPTAFYLCASSMEPGLGYEQYFGPGTRLTVT.